The 22 T cell receptor beta chains below come from one sample, sequenced in a study of shared clonotypes between healthy human individuals. Some clones are missing from TCRdb's copy, which holds only in-frame ones; the method was immunoSEQ multiplex PCR. The sample lists approximately 1,500,000 clones; about 98% were seen once. The sample was naive CD4+ T cells sorted from blood. Subset noted: CD45RA+ positively selected. Receptors originate from a man aged 25-45 years in good health.

The rearrangement uses TRBV5-1 and TRBJ2-1; 7 bases are shared with TRBD1. The CDR3 totals 16 residues. Unmatched junction bases numbered 10, after V lost 3 bases and J lost 4 bases. Germline V CDR1 and CDR2: SGHRS, YFSETQ. CDR3 sequence reads: CASSSVRDRAYNEQFF. Written as DNA, the CDR3 is TGCGCCAGCAGCTCCGTCCGGGACAGAGCATACAATGAGCAGTTCTTC.

This clone was detected once. The J gene is TRBJ2-5, the V gene TRBV5-8; TRBD2 matches at 11 bases. The J segment lost 5 bases and the V segment lost 6 bases, leaving 9 bases of the junction unmatched. CDR1 is SGHTS, CDR2 YDEGEE, per germline. This CDR3 region has 15 residues. The CDR3 nucleotides are TGTGCCAGCACCTTAGCGGGAGGGCCGGGGGAGACCCAGTACTTC. Encoded protein: CASTLAGGPGETQYF.

J is TRBJ2-7 and V is TRBV7-8; 9 bases map to TRBD1. Germline CDR1 SGHVS, CDR2 FQNEAQ. This CDR3 spans 13 amino acids. V lost 4 bases and J lost 6; bases outside the gene matches: 4. This chain's CDR3 is CASSSGQGGEQYF. Written as DNA, the CDR3 is TGTGCCAGCAGCTCGGGACAGGGAGGCGAGCAGTACTTC.

The rearrangement uses TRBV6-5 and TRBJ1-4; D not certain. Trimming removed 2 bases at V and 7 bases at J, with 14 bases between. Germline CDR1 MNHEY, CDR2 SVGAGI. CDR3 length: 15 residues. CDR3 nucleotide sequence: TGTGCCAGCAGTTACGGTACCCGGGGTGGTGAAAAACTGTTTTTT. This encodes CASSYGTRGGEKLFF.

The chain has TRBV28 and TRBJ1-1, with 7 bases identical to TRBD1. This CDR3 is built from 14 residues. V lost 5 bases and J lost 1; bases outside the gene matches: 4. Germline V lookup: CDR1 MDHEN, CDR2 SYDVKM. The chain's CDR3 is CASSRRTGNTEAFF. The CDR3 DNA sequence: TGTGCCAGCAGTCGACGGACAGGGAACACTGAAGCTTTCTTT.

The chain links TRBV4-3 to TRBJ1-1, with D uncertain. Between the trimmed V and J ends, which lost 3 bases and 6 bases, there was a span of 14 bases. In germline, CDR1 is LGHNA, CDR2 YSLEER. The CDR3 spans 14 residues. The CDR3 DNA reads TGCGCCAGCAGCCAGAACCGCAAGGGCGCTGAAGCTTTCTTT. It encodes CASSQNRKGAEAFF.

This clone was seen a single time. The chain joins TRBV28 to TRBJ2-3; tentatively, D is TRBD2 (5 bases). The CDR3 has 14 residues. The germline V gene has CDR1 MDHEN and CDR2 SYDVKM. V was pared by 9 bases and J by 0 bases, with 13 bases between. CDR3 coding DNA: TGTGCCAGTAAGAGTGGCGGGAGCACAGATACGCAGTATTTT. Translating it yields CASKSGGSTDTQYF.

The genes are TRBV7-2 and TRBJ2-5; D is undetermined. This CDR3 is built from 13 residues. Trimming took 5 bases from V and 5 from J, leaving 12 bases between them. Germline CDR1 reads SGHTA; CDR2 reads FQGNSA. For the CDR3, the DNA is TGTGCCAGCAGCCTGGACCCAAGGGAGACCCAGTACTTC. Translation gives CASSLDPRETQYF.

The DNA for the CDR3 is TGTGCCAGCAGCTTAGGCAGGGGCCGAGAGACCCAGTACTTC. Encoded protein: CASSLGRGRETQYF. This chain connects TRBV13 to TRBJ2-5, with D possibly matching TRBD1 (6 bases). This CDR3 is 14 amino acids long. The germline V gene encodes CDR1 PRHDT and CDR2 FYEKMQ (reference sequence). V was clipped by 0 bases and J by 4 bases, with 9 bases between them.

A note on this clone: The sample holds other DNA sequences that translate to the same CDR3. This chain joins TRBV9 and TRBJ2-5, with D perhaps TRBD2 (5 bases). Trimming left V 0 bases short and J 2 bases short, with 8 bases between. This CDR3 has 14 amino acids. Per germline, CDR1 SGDLS and CDR2 YYNGEE. The CDR3 coding sequence is TGTGCCAGCAGCGTAGGGAGGAATCAAGAGACCCAGTACTTC. Residues: CASSVGRNQETQYF. The full variable domain, completed using reference TRBV9 and TRBJ2-5, is DSGVTQTPKHLITATGQRVTLRCSPRSGDLSVYWYQQSLDQGLQFLIQYYNGEERAKGNILERFSAQQFPDLHSELNLSSLELGDSALYFCASSVGRNQETQYFGPGTRLLVL.

The V call is TRBV28, the J call TRBJ2-7; 10 bases are a match to TRBD2. Trimming removed 7 bases from V and 0 bases from J; junction bases left unmatched: 6. Germline CDR1 reads MDHEN; CDR2 reads SYDVKM. CDR3 length: 15 amino acids. CDR3 nucleotides: TGTGCCAGCATCTCAGCGGGAGGGCCCTCCTACGAGCAGTACTTC. This codes for CASISAGGPSYEQYF.

The table lists this clone with a count of one. The genes are TRBV4-3 and TRBJ1-5; D might be TRBD1 (5 bases). CDR1 is LGHNA and CDR2 is YSLEER in the germline V gene. The ends were cut back, 0 bases at V and 4 bases at J, with 10 bases in the middle. The CDR3 totals 15 residues. CDR3 residues: CASSQDFGGNQPQHF. In DNA, the CDR3 is TGCGCCAGCAGCCAAGATTTCGGGGGGAATCAGCCCCAGCATTTT.

In the case of this clone: Relative to the germline gene, one junction end is altered; a read error may explain this. V and J are TRBV6-1 and TRBJ1-2; TRBD1 matches at 7 bases. This CDR3 is 15 amino acids long. The germline gives CDR1 MNHNS, CDR2 SASEGT. CDR3 bases: TGTGCCAGCAGGGAAGCGACAGGGCCCGATCGGGGCTACACCTTC. This translates into CASREATGPDRGYTF.

This clone was observed a single time. Within the sample, other DNA sequences also encode this same CDR3. The chain is built from TRBV28 and TRBJ1-5; 9 positions agree with TRBD1. CDR3 length: 13 amino acids. CDR1 is MDHEN and CDR2 is SYDVKM in the germline V gene. With 9 bases clipped from V and 6 bases from J, the junction kept 6 bases outside the gene matches. Written as DNA, the CDR3 is TGTGCCAGTTCGGACAGGGGAGGTCAGCCCCAGCATTTT. Its protein is CASSDRGGQPQHF.

The chain has TRBV11-1 and TRBJ2-5; TRBD2 matches 8 bases. The V and J ends lost 8 bases and 4 bases, in that order; junction bases with no gene match: 18. The CDR3 runs to 17 residues. CDR1 and CDR2 (germline): SGHAT, FQDESV (reference sequence). The DNA of the CDR3 is TGTGCCAGCGCCTATGCAGACCTAGCGGGTATAAGAGAGACCCAGTACTTC. Protein product: CASAYADLAGIRETQYF.

The rearrangement uses TRBV18 and TRBJ1-1; D is ambiguous. Trimming removed 3 bases at V and 1 base at J, with 6 bases between. The CDR3 contains 13 residues. Germline values: CDR1 KGHSH, CDR2 LQKENI. CDR3 sequence reads: CASSPTWNTEAFF. The CDR3 DNA is TGTGCCAGCTCACCTACCTGGAACACTGAAGCTTTCTTT.

The chain is built from TRBV5-4 and TRBJ2-7, with D tentatively TRBD2 (5 bases). The germline gives CDR1 SGHNT, CDR2 YYREEE (reference sequence). V lost 4 bases and J lost 1, with 12 bases in between. The CDR3 has 14 amino acids. CDR3 DNA sequence: TGTGCCAGCAGCCAAGCGGATGGATCCTACGAGCAGTACTTC. This sequence encodes CASSQADGSYEQYF.

This sequence joins TRBV14 and TRBJ2-7; D could derive from TRBD1 or TRBD2 (5 bases each). The length of the CDR3 is 16 residues. Trimming took off 4 bases at V and 1 base at J, with 17 bases between the two ends. CDR1 is SGHDN, CDR2 FVKESK, per germline. The CDR3, as DNA: TGTGCCAGCAGCCCGCAACGAGGGGACGGTTCCTACGAGCAGTACTTC. The encoded protein is CASSPQRGDGSYEQYF.

This clone was seen only once. The chain has TRBV18 and TRBJ1-4; D is perhaps TRBD1 (5 bases). Per the germline V gene, CDR1 is KGHSH and CDR2 is LQKENI. This CDR3 has 15 amino acids. The V gene lost 4 bases and the J gene lost 0 bases, with 9 bases spanning the gap. CDR3 amino acids: CASSLTTATNEKLFF. CDR3 nucleotide sequence: TGTGCCAGCTCACTTACGACAGCAACTAATGAAAAACTGTTTTTT.

The chain recombines TRBV7-4 with TRBJ2-7; TRBD2 might be the D (6 bases). CDR3 length: 15 amino acids. V was clipped by 0 bases and J by 10 bases, with 19 bases between them. CDR1 is SGHVT and CDR2 is SQSDAQ in the germline V gene. CDR3: CASSLARTAGFRQYF. As DNA, the CDR3 is TGTGCCAGCAGCTTAGCCAGGACGGCGGGGTTCCGTCAGTACTTC.

The chain uses TRBV5-1 and TRBJ2-7; 9 nucleotides line up with TRBD1. The CDR3 extends over 12 amino acids. Germline assignment: CDR1 SGHRS and CDR2 YFSETQ. V lost 7 bases, J lost 3 bases, and 2 bases stayed unmatched. The CDR3 protein is CASGTGFYEQYF. CDR3 coding DNA: TGCGCCAGCGGGACAGGGTTCTACGAGCAGTACTTC. Complete variable domain (other parts from reference TRBV5-1 and TRBJ2-7): KAGVTQTPRYLIKTRGQQVTLSCSPISGHRSVSWYQQTPGQGLQFLFEYFSETQRNKGNFPGRFSGRQFSNSRSEMNVSTLELGDSALYLCASGTGFYEQYFGPGTRLTVT.

The chain combines TRBV6-1 with TRBJ1-4; no clear D. Deletions cut 6 bases from V and 0 bases from J, with 8 bases between. The CDR3 sequence is 14 residues long. The germline V gene encodes CDR1 MNHNS and CDR2 SASEGT. For the CDR3, the DNA is TGTGCCAGCAGGCAACATGCAACTAATGAAAAACTGTTTTTT. It encodes CASRQHATNEKLFF.